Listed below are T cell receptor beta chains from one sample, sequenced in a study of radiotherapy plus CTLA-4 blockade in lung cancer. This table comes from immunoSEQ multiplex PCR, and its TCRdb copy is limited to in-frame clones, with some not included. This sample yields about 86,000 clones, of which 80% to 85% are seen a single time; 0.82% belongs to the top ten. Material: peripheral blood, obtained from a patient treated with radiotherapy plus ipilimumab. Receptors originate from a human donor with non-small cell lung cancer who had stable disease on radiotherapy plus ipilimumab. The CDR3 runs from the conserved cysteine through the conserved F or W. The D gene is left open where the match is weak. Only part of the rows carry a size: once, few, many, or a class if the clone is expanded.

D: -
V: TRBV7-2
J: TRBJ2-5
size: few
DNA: TGTGCCAGCAGCCCCCGATCTAACCAGGCCCAGTACTTC
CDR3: CASSPRSNQAQYF

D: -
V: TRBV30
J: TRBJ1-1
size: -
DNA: TGTGCCCGAAAGGTGAACACTGAAGCTTTCTTT
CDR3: CARKVNTEAFF

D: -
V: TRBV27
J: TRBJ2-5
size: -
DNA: TGTGCCAGCAGTTTAAAACCCTCGGCACAGGTAAGCCAAGAGACCCAGTACTTC
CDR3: CASSLKPSAQVSQETQYF

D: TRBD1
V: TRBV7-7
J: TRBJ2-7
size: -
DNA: TGTGCTAGCAGCCGGGACAGGGGAGACGAGCAGTACTTC
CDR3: CASSRDRGDEQYF

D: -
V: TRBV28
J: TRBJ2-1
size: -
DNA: TGTGCCAGCAGTTCCGAGGACTACTCCTACAATGAGCAGTTCTTC
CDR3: CASSSEDYSYNEQFF

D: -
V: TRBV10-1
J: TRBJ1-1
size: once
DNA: TGCGCCAGCAGTGAGTCGGTCGACGGTTACACTGAAGCTTTCTTT
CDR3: CASSESVDGYTEAFF

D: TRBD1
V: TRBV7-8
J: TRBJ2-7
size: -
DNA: TGTGCCAGCACTAACGCAGGACAGGGCTACGAGCAGTACTTC
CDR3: CASTNAGQGYEQYF

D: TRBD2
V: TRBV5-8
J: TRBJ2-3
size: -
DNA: TGTGCCAGCAGCTTGGATAGCGGGACCAGGGGTACGCAGTATTTT
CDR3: CASSLDSGTRGTQYF

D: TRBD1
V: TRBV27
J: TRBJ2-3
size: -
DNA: TGTGCCAGCAGTCCCTCAGGGGGCCCTTATACGCAGTATTTT
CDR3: CASSPSGGPYTQYF

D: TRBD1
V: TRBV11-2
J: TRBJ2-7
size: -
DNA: TGTGCCAGCAGCTCCAGACAGGGGGCGGATTACGAGCAGTACTTC
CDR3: CASSSRQGADYEQYF

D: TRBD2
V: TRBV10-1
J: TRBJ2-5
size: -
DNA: TGCGCCAGCAGTGTTGCGGGAGCGGGGGAGACCCAGTACTTC
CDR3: CASSVAGAGETQYF

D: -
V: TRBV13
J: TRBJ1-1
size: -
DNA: TGTGCCAGCAGCAAGGGGGAAGAGGCTGAAGCTTTCTTT
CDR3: CASSKGEEAEAFF

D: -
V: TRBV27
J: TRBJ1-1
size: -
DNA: TGTGCCAGCAGTTTACGGAACAGATACGATGCTAACACTGAAGCTTTCTTT
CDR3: CASSLRNRYDANTEAFF

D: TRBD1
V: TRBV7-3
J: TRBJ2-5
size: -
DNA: TGTGCCAGCAGCTTAAGTGGGACAGGGGTGGAGACCCAGTACTTC
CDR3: CASSLSGTGVETQYF

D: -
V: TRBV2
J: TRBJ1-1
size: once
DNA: TGTGCCAGCAGTACCAGGGGAGGAGAAACTGAAGCTTTCTTT
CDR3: CASSTRGGETEAFF

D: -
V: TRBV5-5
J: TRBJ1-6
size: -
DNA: TGTGCCAGCAGTTTGAGGTCTGGGAGCTCCTATAATTCACCCCTCCACTTT
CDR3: CASSLRSGSSYNSPLHF

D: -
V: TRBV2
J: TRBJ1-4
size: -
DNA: TGTGCCAGCAGCCCAAGAGGGTCGACTAATGAAAAACTGTTTTTT
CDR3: CASSPRGSTNEKLFF

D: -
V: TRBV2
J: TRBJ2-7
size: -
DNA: TGTGCCAGCAGTGAAGGGGGCCAGATATTCTACGAGCAGTACTTC
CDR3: CASSEGGQIFYEQYF

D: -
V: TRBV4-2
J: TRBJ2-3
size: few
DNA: TGTGCCAGCAGCCAAGTCGGGTGGGGGGAGCCTGGCACAGATACGCAGTATTTT
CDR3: CASSQVGWGEPGTDTQYF

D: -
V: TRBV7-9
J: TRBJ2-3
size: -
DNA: TGTGCCAGCAGCTTAGACGGGGGCAACACAGATACGCAGTATTTT
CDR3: CASSLDGGNTDTQYF

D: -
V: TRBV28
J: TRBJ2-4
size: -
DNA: TGTGCCAGCAGCCCACCCGGGGACATTCAGTACTTC
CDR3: CASSPPGDIQYF

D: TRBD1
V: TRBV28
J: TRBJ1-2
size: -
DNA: TGTGCCAGCAGGGGGACAGGCGGCCTTACGGGCTACACCTTC
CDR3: CASRGTGGLTGYTF

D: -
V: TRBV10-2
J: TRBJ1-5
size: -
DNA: TGCGCCAGCAGCCACGACAGGAATAGCAATCAGCCCCAGCATTTT
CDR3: CASSHDRNSNQPQHF

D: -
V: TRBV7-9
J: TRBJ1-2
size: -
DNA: TGTGCCAGCAGCTTAGAGGCAGGCTATGGCTACACCTTC
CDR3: CASSLEAGYGYTF

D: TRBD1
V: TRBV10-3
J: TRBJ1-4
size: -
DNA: TGTGCCACCTCAGGGGGCACTAATGAAAAACTGTTTTTT
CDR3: CATSGGTNEKLFF

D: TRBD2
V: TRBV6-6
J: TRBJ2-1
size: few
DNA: TGTGCCAGCAGTTACGACCGGGGGGGCAGTGAGCAGTTCTTC
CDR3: CASSYDRGGSEQFF

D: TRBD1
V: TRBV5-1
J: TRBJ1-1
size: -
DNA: TGCGCCAGCAGTACCGGGACAGGGAGGGCCGGGGACACTGAAGCTTTCTTT
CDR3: CASSTGTGRAGDTEAFF

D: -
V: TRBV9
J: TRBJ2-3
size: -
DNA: TGTGCCAGCAGCGGTGGGTACCGAGATACGCAGTATTTT
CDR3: CASSGGYRDTQYF

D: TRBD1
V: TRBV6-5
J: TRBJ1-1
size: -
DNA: TGTGCCAGCAAGGGTTCGGACAGGGGGAGCACTGAAGCTTTCTTT
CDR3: CASKGSDRGSTEAFF